The T cell receptor (beta chain) under discussion was sequenced for a study of CXCR3-negative and CXCR3-positive naive CD8 T cells. Via 5' RACE with UMI labels, TRB cDNA libraries were prepared. TCRdb reworked the 5' RACE reads into one entry per CDR3 protein, no DNA. This sample contains about 120,000 distinct CDR3 sequences. The CDR3 runs 18 residues. The clonotype originates from a human donor in good health. Some clones in this sample may be carry-over from other donors' samples. This chain uses TRBV12-3 or TRBV12-4 with TRBJ1-2; TCRdb indicates TRBD1, and absent DNA this call remains unverified. Sequencing input: naive CXCR3- CD8+ T cells from blood. Subset meaning: CD45RO-CCR7+CD27+CD95- naive CD8+ T cells lacking CXCR3 (TNR3-). The CDR3 spells CASSTLTGPADLFYGYTF.